These T cell receptor beta chains were read from a single sample in a study of blood T cell repertoires in COVID-19. Clones were read by immunoSEQ multiplex PCR, and TCRdb kept only the in-frame ones, dropping some. The sample has 95,000 to 150,000 clones, about nine tenths seen once. The sequenced sample consisted of peripheral blood. These TCRs come from a man aged 35-49 years with acute or convalescent COVID-19. Each CDR3 is given with its conserved first and last residue. Fields, in order: CDR3 length, J gene, clone size, D gene, V gene, CDR3 DNA, CDR3 protein. A D gene is named only where the DNA matches it firmly. Clone size, where shown, is once, few, many, or a class for clones that have expanded.

length: 12; J: TRBJ2-1; size: -; D: TRBD2; V: TRBV6-6; DNA: TGTGCCGGGACTAGCGCGAACAATGAGCAGTTCTTC; CDR3: CAGTSANNEQFF
length: 14; J: TRBJ2-3; size: -; D: -; V: TRBV19; DNA: TGTGCCAGTAGTATCGCGGGGAGCACAGATACGCAGTATTTT; CDR3: CASSIAGSTDTQYF
length: 19; J: TRBJ2-1; size: -; D: TRBD2; V: TRBV10-3; DNA: TGTGCCATCCGATCGGGGGGGACTAGCGGGAGGGCCCCACACAATGAGCAGTTCTTC; CDR3: CAIRSGGTSGRAPHNEQFF
length: 13; J: TRBJ1-1; size: few; D: TRBD1; V: TRBV18; DNA: TGTGCCAGCTCTATCAGGGGGTCGGCTGAAGCTTTCTTT; CDR3: CASSIRGSAEAFF
length: 14; J: TRBJ1-4; size: -; D: -; V: TRBV7-9; DNA: TGTGCCAGCAGCCAGGGGTTGGGTAATGAAAAACTGTTTTTT; CDR3: CASSQGLGNEKLFF
length: 15; J: TRBJ2-7; size: -; D: -; V: TRBV9; DNA: TGTGCCAGCAGCGGGGGATTTGAGGGAGTAAGCGAGCAGTACTTC; CDR3: CASSGGFEGVSEQYF
length: 13; J: TRBJ1-2; size: few; D: -; V: TRBV14; DNA: TGTGCCAGCAGCGAGGGAGGACGGTATGGCTACACCTTC; CDR3: CASSEGGRYGYTF
length: 16; J: TRBJ2-1; size: -; D: TRBD2; V: TRBV20-1; DNA: TGCAGTGCTAGTTCCGGACTAGCGGAGGGGTACAATGAGCAGTTCTTC; CDR3: CSASSGLAEGYNEQFF
length: 13; J: TRBJ2-7; size: -; D: TRBD2; V: TRBV30; DNA: TGTGCCTGGAGTTTAGCGGGGGCTTACGAGCAGTACTTC; CDR3: CAWSLAGAYEQYF
length: 16; J: TRBJ2-2; size: -; D: TRBD2; V: TRBV5-1; DNA: TGCGCCAGCAGCCAACTAGCGGGAGCGAACACCGGGGAGCTGTTTTTT; CDR3: CASSQLAGANTGELFF
length: 14; J: TRBJ2-3; size: -; D: -; V: TRBV6-5; DNA: TGTGCCAGCAGCCCCATTCGGGGCACAGATACGCAGTATTTT; CDR3: CASSPIRGTDTQYF
length: 16; J: TRBJ1-1; size: once; D: -; V: TRBV7-9; DNA: TGTGCCAGCAGCCCGGACAATATTCAATACGGAACTGAAGCTTTCTTT; CDR3: CASSPDNIQYGTEAFF
length: 14; J: TRBJ1-2; size: few; D: TRBD1; V: TRBV5-1; DNA: TGCGCCAGCAGCACCGGACAGGGGGCGCGAGGCTACACCTTC; CDR3: CASSTGQGARGYTF
length: 15; J: TRBJ2-2; size: -; D: -; V: TRBV2; DNA: TGTGCCAGCAGTGAAGCGTTCCGGACTGGGGGGGAGCTGTTTTTT; CDR3: CASSEAFRTGGELFF
length: 14; J: TRBJ1-6; size: -; D: -; V: TRBV6-5; DNA: TGTGCCACTGAACAGGGAAATTATAATTCACCCCTCCACTTT; CDR3: CATEQGNYNSPLHF
length: 14; J: TRBJ1-2; size: -; D: -; V: TRBV3-1/TRBV3-2; DNA: TGTGCCAGCAGCCAAGATCGGGGGAGGGCAAGCTACACCTTC; CDR3: CASSQDRGRASYTF
length: 19; J: TRBJ2-3; size: -; D: TRBD2; V: TRBV6-1; DNA: TGTGCCAGCAGTGAAGGAGTTGGCAGCGGGAGAATCTTTACAGATACGCAGTATTTT; CDR3: CASSEGVGSGRIFTDTQYF
length: 14; J: TRBJ1-1; size: -; D: TRBD1; V: TRBV6-2/TRBV6-3; DNA: TGTGCCAGCAGTTACGAGGGGGCGGTCACTGAAGCTTTCTTT; CDR3: CASSYEGAVTEAFF
length: 17; J: TRBJ2-4; size: -; D: TRBD1; V: TRBV25-1; DNA: TGTGCCAGCAGTGAATTGGACAGGGTCGGGGCCAAAAACATTCAGTACTTC; CDR3: CASSELDRVGAKNIQYF
length: 16; J: TRBJ2-5; size: -; D: TRBD1; V: TRBV7-9; DNA: TGTGCCAGCAGCTTGTTAACAGGGGTCCCTCAAGAGACCCAGTACTTC; CDR3: CASSLLTGVPQETQYF
length: 15; J: TRBJ1-2; size: once; D: TRBD1; V: TRBV5-4; DNA: TGTGCCAGCAGCTTGAGAGGGGGCAATAACTATGGCTACACCTTC; CDR3: CASSLRGGNNYGYTF
length: 12; J: TRBJ1-2; size: few; D: -; V: TRBV19; DNA: TGTGCCAGTAGAGAGGGAGTTGGTCTTCACACCTTC; CDR3: CASREGVGLHTF
length: 15; J: TRBJ2-2; size: -; D: -; V: TRBV10-1; DNA: TGCGCCAGCAGTGGTCTTACATTAAACACCGGGGAGCTGTTTTTT; CDR3: CASSGLTLNTGELFF
length: 17; J: TRBJ1-2; size: -; D: TRBD1; V: TRBV9; DNA: TGTGCCAGCAGCGTATCGGGCGACAGGGCACCAAACTATGGCTACACCTTC; CDR3: CASSVSGDRAPNYGYTF
length: 12; J: TRBJ1-2; size: -; D: -; V: TRBV6-4; DNA: TGTGCCAGCAGTGACTCGAGAGTCGGCTACACCTTC; CDR3: CASSDSRVGYTF
length: 15; J: TRBJ1-4; size: -; D: TRBD1; V: TRBV15; DNA: TGTGCCACCAGCAGTTGGGGGACAGGGGTCGAAAAACTGTTTTTT; CDR3: CATSSWGTGVEKLFF
length: 16; J: TRBJ2-3; size: once; D: -; V: TRBV7-2; DNA: TGTGCCAGCAGCTTAGTGGCAACTCGGAGGGAAGATACGCAGTATTTT; CDR3: CASSLVATRREDTQYF
length: 15; J: TRBJ1-3; size: -; D: -; V: TRBV5-8; DNA: TGTGCCAGCAGCTTGTTTAGGGGCTCTGGAAACACCATATATTTT; CDR3: CASSLFRGSGNTIYF
length: 17; J: TRBJ1-6; size: -; D: TRBD1; V: TRBV7-9; DNA: TGTGCCAGCAGCTCGTGGACAGGAGGATCCTATAATTCACCCCTCCACTTT; CDR3: CASSSWTGGSYNSPLHF
length: 15; J: TRBJ2-1; size: -; D: TRBD2; V: TRBV11-3; DNA: TGTGCCAGCAGCTTAAGTACTAGCGGGGTCGGTGAGCAGTTCTTC; CDR3: CASSLSTSGVGEQFF
length: 16; J: TRBJ2-1; size: -; D: -; V: TRBV5-1; DNA: TGCGCCAGCAGCTCCTCAGGGTTCGTGGGGTACAATGAGCAGTTCTTC; CDR3: CASSSSGFVGYNEQFF
length: 15; J: TRBJ1-1; size: few; D: -; V: TRBV5-1; DNA: TGCGCCAGCAGCTTAAATTTTGGGGGAGGGACTGAAGCTTTCTTT; CDR3: CASSLNFGGGTEAFF
length: 15; J: TRBJ2-1; size: -; D: -; V: TRBV3-1/TRBV3-2; DNA: TGTGCCAGCAGCCAAGTTCTAGCGCCTTACAATGAGCAGTTCTTC; CDR3: CASSQVLAPYNEQFF
length: 15; J: TRBJ2-2; size: -; D: TRBD2; V: TRBV11-2; DNA: TGTGCCAGCAGCCCGCAAGCGGGATATAACGGGGAGCTGTTTTTT; CDR3: CASSPQAGYNGELFF
length: 16; J: TRBJ2-2; size: once; D: -; V: TRBV19; DNA: TGTGCCAGTAGTACAGGGGTGGCGGGTTTTGGAGGGGAGCTGTTTTTT; CDR3: CASSTGVAGFGGELFF
length: 12; J: TRBJ1-2; size: -; D: -; V: TRBV19; DNA: TGTGCCAGTAGTAAGGACAGCTATGGCTACACCTTC; CDR3: CASSKDSYGYTF
length: 15; J: TRBJ1-5; size: -; D: TRBD1; V: TRBV19; DNA: TGTGCCAGTAGGGACACCGGGACAGGCAATCAGCCCCAGCATTTT; CDR3: CASRDTGTGNQPQHF
length: 17; J: TRBJ2-3; size: -; D: TRBD1; V: TRBV9; DNA: TGTGCCAGCAGCGTAGTACAGGGGCATCCTAGCACAGATACGCAGTATTTT; CDR3: CASSVVQGHPSTDTQYF
length: 15; J: TRBJ2-3; size: -; D: -; V: TRBV10-1; DNA: TGCGCCAGCAGTGAGGCTTGGGAGCCCACAGATACGCAGTATTTT; CDR3: CASSEAWEPTDTQYF
length: 13; J: TRBJ2-7; size: few; D: -; V: TRBV5-1; DNA: TGCGCCAGCAGCTTACAGGACTCCTACGAGCAGTACTTC; CDR3: CASSLQDSYEQYF
length: 15; J: TRBJ1-3; size: -; D: TRBD1; V: TRBV6-5; DNA: TGTGCCAGCTTAAAACCGGGGACAGGGGGAAACACCATATATTTT; CDR3: CASLKPGTGGNTIYF
length: 15; J: TRBJ2-6; size: once; D: -; V: TRBV7-2; DNA: TGTGCCAGCAGCTTAGACAGCTCTGGGGCCAACGTCCTGACTTTC; CDR3: CASSLDSSGANVLTF
length: 14; J: TRBJ1-4; size: -; D: -; V: TRBV30; DNA: TGTGCCTGGAGTGTAAAAGGGACTCGCGAAAAACTGTTTTTT; CDR3: CAWSVKGTREKLFF
length: 15; J: TRBJ1-1; size: -; D: TRBD1; V: TRBV5-8; DNA: TGTGCCAGTCGGGACAGGGGGAAGCCACACTGGGAAGCTTTCTTT; CDR3: CASRDRGKPHWEAFF
length: 16; J: TRBJ1-5; size: -; D: TRBD1; V: TRBV6-1; DNA: TGTGCCAGCAGGGAATCAGGGGGCCTAAGCAATCAGCCCCAGCATTTT; CDR3: CASRESGGLSNQPQHF
length: 14; J: TRBJ2-7; size: -; D: -; V: TRBV2; DNA: TGTGCCAGCAGTGAATTTGTGGCCCCCTACGAGCAGTACTTC; CDR3: CASSEFVAPYEQYF
length: 14; J: TRBJ1-2; size: -; D: -; V: TRBV11-2; DNA: TGTGCCAGCAGCTTAAACGACGGAGTATATGGCTACACCTTC; CDR3: CASSLNDGVYGYTF
length: 15; J: TRBJ2-5; size: -; D: -; V: TRBV29-1; DNA: TGCAGCGTTGCGGGTAGCGACAACCGGAAAGAGACCCAGTACTTC; CDR3: CSVAGSDNRKETQYF
length: 14; J: TRBJ2-7; size: -; D: -; V: TRBV9; DNA: TGTGCCAGCAGCGTAGCAACAGGGAGTGGCGAGCAGTACTTC; CDR3: CASSVATGSGEQYF
length: 13; J: TRBJ2-2; size: -; D: TRBD2; V: TRBV30; DNA: TGTGCCGGGCCGGGACTAGGAGTCGGGGAGCTGTTTTTT; CDR3: CAGPGLGVGELFF
length: 14; J: TRBJ2-1; size: once; D: TRBD2; V: TRBV27; DNA: TGTGCCAGCAGTCAACTAGCGGGGGGGCCTGAGCAGTTCTTC; CDR3: CASSQLAGGPEQFF
length: 14; J: TRBJ2-5; size: once; D: TRBD2; V: TRBV19; DNA: TGTGCCAGTAGTAGCTCGGGGGGGATGGAGACCCAGTACTTC; CDR3: CASSSSGGMETQYF
length: 13; J: TRBJ2-7; size: -; D: -; V: TRBV6-5; DNA: TGTGCCAGCAGAAGGCAGGGGGGCTACGAGCAGTACTTC; CDR3: CASRRQGGYEQYF
length: 16; J: TRBJ2-2; size: few; D: TRBD2; V: TRBV5-5; DNA: TGTGCCAGCAGCTTGGGCGGGGGAGGTCTCACCGGGGAGCTGTTTTTT; CDR3: CASSLGGGGLTGELFF
length: 15; J: TRBJ1-3; size: -; D: -; V: TRBV5-1; DNA: TGCGCCAGCAGCTTAGGCCGGAGCTCTGGAAACACCATATATTTT; CDR3: CASSLGRSSGNTIYF
length: 13; J: TRBJ2-1; size: few; D: TRBD2; V: TRBV6-9; DNA: TGTGCCAGCAGTTATTCTGACGGGGGGGAGCAGTTCTTC; CDR3: CASSYSDGGEQFF
length: 12; J: TRBJ1-2; size: -; D: -; V: TRBV6-5; DNA: TGTGCCAGCTCATTTGCGGGAGAGCCTTACACCTTC; CDR3: CASSFAGEPYTF
length: 16; J: TRBJ2-1; size: -; D: TRBD2; V: TRBV6-2/TRBV6-3; DNA: TGTGCCAGCAGTTCGCCGACTAGCGGACTCTACAATGAGCAGTTCTTC; CDR3: CASSSPTSGLYNEQFF
length: 14; J: TRBJ1-2; size: -; D: TRBD1; V: TRBV6-5; DNA: TGTGCCAGCAGCTGGGACAGGGGGATCGATGGCTACACCTTC; CDR3: CASSWDRGIDGYTF
length: 11; J: TRBJ1-5; size: -; D: -; V: TRBV6-1; DNA: TGTGCCAGCAGTGACCTCCTAGCCCAGCATTTT; CDR3: CASSDLLAQHF